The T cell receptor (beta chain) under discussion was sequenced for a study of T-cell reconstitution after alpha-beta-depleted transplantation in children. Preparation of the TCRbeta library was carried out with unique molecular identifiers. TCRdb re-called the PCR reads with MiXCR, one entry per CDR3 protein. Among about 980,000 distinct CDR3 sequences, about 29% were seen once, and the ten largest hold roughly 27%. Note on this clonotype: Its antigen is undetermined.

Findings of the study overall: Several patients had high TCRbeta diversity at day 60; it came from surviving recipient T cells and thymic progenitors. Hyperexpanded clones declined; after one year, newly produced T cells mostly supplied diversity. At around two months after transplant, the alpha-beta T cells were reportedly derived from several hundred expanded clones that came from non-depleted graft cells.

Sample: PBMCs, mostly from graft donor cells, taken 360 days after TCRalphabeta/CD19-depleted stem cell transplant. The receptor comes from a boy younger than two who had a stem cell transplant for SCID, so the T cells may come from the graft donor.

The CDR3: CASSHDLSGPLSYEQYF. CDR3 bases: TGCGCCAGCAGCCATGACCTGTCAGGTCCCCTCTCCTACGAGCAGTACTTC. The chain couples TRBV4-1 to TRBJ2-7; D unclear. Per the germline V gene, CDR1 is MGHRA and CDR2 is YSYEKL. The CDR3 totals 17 residues. V lost 3 bases, J lost 0 bases, and 18 bases lay in between.